Below, one T cell receptor beta chain is given with its context. Germline assignment: CDR1 MNHEY and CDR2 SVGAGI. V was clipped by 4 bases and J by 7 bases, with 13 bases between them. This CDR3 is built from 13 residues. Every subset had its genomic DNA shared out evenly among several immunoSEQ plates. Here immunoSEQ multiplex PCR was the method, and the copy in TCRdb shows in-frame clones only, minus some. The table has about 2 million clones, 95% seen once. This record comes from a study of shared clonotypes between healthy human individuals. The chain employs TRBV6-5 and TRBJ1-1; D perhaps matches TRBD1 (6 bases). This clonotype was sampled from a young man in good health. Input material: naive CD4+ T cells sorted from blood. Subset described: CD45RA+ positively selected. DNA of the CDR3: TGTGCCAGCAGTTTCCCGATAGGGGGTGAAGCTTTCTTT. Its translation is CASSFPIGGEAFF.